This T cell receptor (beta chain) came from a study of vaccination and CD4 T cells after COVID-19. Whole-study context: With a range of 35 to 161, the median interval from diagnosis to drawing post-COVID samples was roughly 110 days. Regarding the study as a whole: When vaccine-specific clones from convalescent patients were examined, 304 of 307 were spike mono-reactive.

The germline V gene encodes CDR1 LNHNV and CDR2 YYDKDF (reference sequence). The CDR3 extends over 14 amino acids. Trimming took 0 bases from V and 2 from J, leaving 7 bases between them. Cultured CD4+ T-cell DNA underwent Oncomine TCR Beta short-read sequencing. TCRdb independently ran MiXCR on the PCR reads; one entry per CDR3 protein. This sample has 20,000 to 30,000 distinct CDR3 sequences, with around 42% found just once. Points on this clonotype: Antigen unknown.

Time point meaning: late sampling 161 to 241 days after vaccination in three convalescent patients. Treatment noted: roughly 10-day PBMC culture with coronavirus spike peptide pools or control peptides (ViraFEST assay). Isolation of CD4+ T cells by negative selection took place after less than twelve days of culture. The chain combines TRBV15 with TRBJ1-2, with D possibly TRBD1 on 6 matching bases. Here the sequenced sample was CD4+ T cells from blood, cultured in vitro, taken about 7 months after SARS-CoV-2 vaccination. This TCR came from a human donor who had recovered from COVID-19. CDR3 sequence (DNA): TGTGCCACCAGCAGAGAAAGGGGGAACTATGGCTACACCTTC. Translated, it gives CATSRERGNYGYTF.